This is a list of T cell receptor beta chains from one sample in a study of T cells in Graves' hyperthyroidism and ophthalmopathy. TCRdb independently ran MiXCR on the multiplex PCR reads; one entry per CDR3 protein. The data contain 350,000 or so distinct CDR3 sequences, 15% to 20% of them singletons. Sequenced material: blood. Receptors were obtained from a woman aged 40-49 years with Graves' ophthalmopathy. The CDR3 runs from the conserved cysteine through the conserved F or W. The D gene is left open where the match is weak. Expanded clones are given a class, and other clones once, few, many or no size at all.

clone_size j_call d_call v_call cdr3_nt cdr3_aa
many TRBJ2-1 - TRBV28 TGTGCCAGCAGTTCATACTTGACCCTGGACAATGAGCAGTTCTTC CASSSYLTLDNEQFF
many TRBJ1-6 - TRBV6-1 TGTGCCAGCAGTGAAGCGGGGGGGATTAATTCACCCCTCCACTTT CASSEAGGINSPLHF
many TRBJ1-1 - TRBV10-3 TGTGCCATCAGTGAGTCGAAGGGGATGAACACTGAAGCTTTCTTT CAISESKGMNTEAFF
many TRBJ1-2 - TRBV2 TGTGCCAGCAGTGTTGGCGCCAGTAACTATGGCTACACCTTC CASSVGASNYGYTF
many TRBJ1-2 - TRBV12-3/TRBV12-4 TGTGCCAGCAGTCCGGGGAGGGATGGCTACACCTTC CASSPGRDGYTF
- TRBJ1-5 - TRBV6-2/TRBV6-3 TGTGCCAGCCGGGCAGGATGGGTTCAGCCCCAGCATTTT CASRAGWVQPQHF
- TRBJ2-5 TRBD1 TRBV12-3/TRBV12-4 TGTGCCAGCAGAGCAGGGGGCAGTTATGAGACCCAGTACTTC CASRAGGSYETQYF
- TRBJ1-2 TRBD1 TRBV12-3/TRBV12-4 TGTGCCAGCAGTGCAGGGGGCGCCTCCTATGGCTACACCTTC CASSAGGASYGYTF
few TRBJ1-2 TRBD1 TRBV11-2 TGTGCCAGCAGCTTAGATCTCCCGGGACAGGGGAGCTATGGCTACACCTTC CASSLDLPGQGSYGYTF
many TRBJ2-5 TRBD1 TRBV11-2 TGTGCCAGCAGCTTAGGCGCCGACAGGGCAGAGACCCAGTACTTC CASSLGADRAETQYF
- TRBJ2-7 TRBD2 TRBV6-5 TGTGCCAGCAGTTCCGGGACTATTCACTACGAGCAGTACTTC CASSSGTIHYEQYF
- TRBJ2-5 - TRBV28 TGTGCCAGCAGTTTACGTGGCGCGGGAACAGAGACCCAGTACTTC CASSLRGAGTETQYF
many TRBJ2-7 TRBD1 TRBV6-2/TRBV6-3 TGTGCCAGCATCCGGGACAGGGGGTCCTACGAGCAGTACTTC CASIRDRGSYEQYF
many TRBJ1-5 TRBD1 TRBV28 TGTGCCAGCAGTCCGGGACAGCTCTTCAATCAGCCCCAGCATTTT CASSPGQLFNQPQHF
- TRBJ1-2 - TRBV27 TGTGCCAGCAGCCCACAGGGTCGATATGGCTACACCTTC CASSPQGRYGYTF
many TRBJ2-2 TRBD2 TRBV5-1 TGCGCCAGCAGCGCAATAGCGGGAATCCCGTCCGGGGAGCTGTTTTTT CASSAIAGIPSGELFF
- TRBJ2-7 TRBD2 TRBV27 TGTGCCAGCAGTGCGCGACGGGGGGACTACGAGCAGTACTTC CASSARRGDYEQYF
many TRBJ1-1 - TRBV6-1 TGTGCCAGCAGTCATTCCGGGGGAAAGGGGAACACTGAAGCTTTCTTT CASSHSGGKGNTEAFF
many TRBJ2-2 TRBD2 TRBV12-3/TRBV12-4 TGTGCCAGCACAGGACTAGCGGGAATCGGGGAGCTGTTTTTT CASTGLAGIGELFF
- TRBJ1-2 - TRBV30 TGTGCCTCCCCCTATAAGAGGCGCTCCTATGGCTACACCTTC CASPYKRRSYGYTF
few TRBJ1-6 - TRBV6-5 TGTGCCAGCAGCTCCCGGCCTAATTCACCCCTCCACTTT CASSSRPNSPLHF
many TRBJ2-2 TRBD2 TRBV6-4 TGTGCCAGCAAAGGTCGCCGGACTAGCGGGAGGGCCGGATGGTTTAACGGGGAGCTGTTTTTT CASKGRRTSGRAGWFNGELFF
many TRBJ2-5 TRBD2 TRBV6-2/TRBV6-3 TGTGCCAGCAGACCCCGGACTAGCCAAGAGACCCAGTACTTC CASRPRTSQETQYF
many TRBJ1-2 - TRBV28 TGTGCCAGCAGACAGGCGCTCGATGGCTACACCTTC CASRQALDGYTF
many TRBJ2-7 - TRBV7-9 TGTGCCAGCAGCCACGACCAATTGCCCTCCTACGAGCAGTACTTC CASSHDQLPSYEQYF
- TRBJ2-7 - TRBV5-5 TGTGCCAGCAGCTTGAGCGACAAAGCCTACGAGCAGTACTTC CASSLSDKAYEQYF